This TCR beta chain appears in the sequencing data of a study of T cell repertoires in cytomegalovirus infection. Study in general: Well-studied HLA-B-restricted CMV epitopes were used in the study alongside recently identified HLA-C-restricted ones. Public TCR beta signatures indicated both CMV infection and matching HLA type.

Study conclusions and caveats: Summed public TCR beta family frequency identified CMV carriers bearing the relevant HLA.

TCRdb analysed the reads with MiXCR anew, one entry per CDR3 protein. The sample lists a few hundred thousand distinct CDR3 sequences; approximately 40% were seen once. V was trimmed by 6 bases and J by 0 bases, leaving 15 bases between them. CDR3 size: 16 residues. This clonotype has more than one count but fewer than ten. Its antigen is currently unknown. Material: cultured PBMCs, obtained from culture after CMV antigen stimulation. The chain has TRBV12-3 or TRBV12-4 and TRBJ1-5; D not certain. This TCR was sampled from a human donor in good health (CMV status not recorded). Some clones in this sample may be carry-over from other donors' samples. CDR3 protein: CASSSLSSYSNQPQHF. The CDR3, as DNA: TGTGCCAGCAGCTCACTCTCTAGCTATAGCAATCAGCCCCAGCATTTT.